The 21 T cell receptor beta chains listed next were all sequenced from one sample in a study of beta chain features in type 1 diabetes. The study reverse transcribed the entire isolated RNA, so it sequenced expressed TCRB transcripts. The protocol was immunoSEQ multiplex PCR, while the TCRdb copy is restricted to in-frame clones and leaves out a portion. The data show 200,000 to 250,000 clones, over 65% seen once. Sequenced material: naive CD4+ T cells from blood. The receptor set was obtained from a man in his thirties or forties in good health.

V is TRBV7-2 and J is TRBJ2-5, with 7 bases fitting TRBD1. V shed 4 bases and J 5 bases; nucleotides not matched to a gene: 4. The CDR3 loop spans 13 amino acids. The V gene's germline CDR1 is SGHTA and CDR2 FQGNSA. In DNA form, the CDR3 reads TGTGCCAGCAGCTCCAGGGGGTGGGAGACCCAGTACTTC. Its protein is CASSSRGWETQYF.

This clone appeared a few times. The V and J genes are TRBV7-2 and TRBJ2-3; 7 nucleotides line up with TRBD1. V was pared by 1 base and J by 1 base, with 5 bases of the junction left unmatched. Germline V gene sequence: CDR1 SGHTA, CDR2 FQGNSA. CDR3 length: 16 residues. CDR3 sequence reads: CASSLVAQGRTDTQYF. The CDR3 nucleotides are TGTGCCAGCAGCTTAGTAGCACAGGGGCGCACAGATACGCAGTATTTT. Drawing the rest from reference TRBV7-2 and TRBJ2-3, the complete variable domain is GAGVSQSPSNKVTEKGKDVELRCDPISGHTALYWYRQSLGQGLEFLIYFQGNSAPDKSGLPSDRFSAERTGGSVSTLTIQRTQQEDSAVYLCASSLVAQGRTDTQYFGPGTRLTVL.

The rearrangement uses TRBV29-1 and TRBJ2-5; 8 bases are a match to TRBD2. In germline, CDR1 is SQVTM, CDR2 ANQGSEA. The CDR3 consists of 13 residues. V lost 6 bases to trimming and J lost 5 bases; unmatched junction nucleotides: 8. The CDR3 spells CSVSGGPGETQYF. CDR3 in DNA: TGCAGCGTGAGCGGGGGCCCTGGGGAGACCCAGTACTTC.

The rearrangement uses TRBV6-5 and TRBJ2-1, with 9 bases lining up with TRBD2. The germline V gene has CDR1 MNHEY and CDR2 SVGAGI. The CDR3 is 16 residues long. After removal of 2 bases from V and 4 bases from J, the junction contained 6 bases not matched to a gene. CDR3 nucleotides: TGTGCCAGCAGTTACGAAGCTAGCGGGGCTTACAATGAGCAGTTCTTC. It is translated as CASSYEASGAYNEQFF.

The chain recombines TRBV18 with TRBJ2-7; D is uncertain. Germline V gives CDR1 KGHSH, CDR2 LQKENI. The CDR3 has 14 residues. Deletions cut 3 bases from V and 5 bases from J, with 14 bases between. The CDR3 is CASSPRQDVHEQYF. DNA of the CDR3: TGTGCCAGCTCACCGAGGCAGGACGTGCACGAGCAGTACTTC.

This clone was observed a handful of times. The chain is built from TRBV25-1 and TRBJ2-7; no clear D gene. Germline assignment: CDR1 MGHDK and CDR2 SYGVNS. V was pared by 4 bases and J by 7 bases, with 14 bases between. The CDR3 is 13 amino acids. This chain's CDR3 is CASSGTGKWEQYF. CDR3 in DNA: TGTGCCAGCAGTGGCACTGGAAAGTGGGAGCAGTACTTC.

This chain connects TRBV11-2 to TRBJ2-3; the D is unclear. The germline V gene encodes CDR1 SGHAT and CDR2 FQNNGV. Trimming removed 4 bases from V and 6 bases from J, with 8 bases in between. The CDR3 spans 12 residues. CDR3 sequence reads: CASSSSRDTQYF. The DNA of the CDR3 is TGTGCCAGCAGCTCCTCGCGGGATACGCAGTATTTT. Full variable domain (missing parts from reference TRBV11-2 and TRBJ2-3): EAGVAQSPRYKIIEKRQSVAFWCNPISGHATLYWYQQILGQGPKLLIQFQNNGVVDDSQLPKDRFSAERLKGVDSTLKIQPAKLEDSAVYLCASSSSRDTQYFGPGTRLTVL.

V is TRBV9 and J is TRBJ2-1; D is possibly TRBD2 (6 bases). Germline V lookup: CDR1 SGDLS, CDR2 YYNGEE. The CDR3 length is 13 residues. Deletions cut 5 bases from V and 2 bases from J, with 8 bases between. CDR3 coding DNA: TGTGCCAGCAGTAGCGGCCCCTACAATGAGCAGTTCTTC. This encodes CASSSGPYNEQFF.

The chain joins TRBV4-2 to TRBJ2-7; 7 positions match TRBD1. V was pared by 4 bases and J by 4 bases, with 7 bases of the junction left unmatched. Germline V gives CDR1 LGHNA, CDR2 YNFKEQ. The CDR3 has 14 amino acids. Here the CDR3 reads CASSRPGQPYEQYF. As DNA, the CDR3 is TGTGCCAGCAGCCGACCGGGACAGCCATACGAGCAGTACTTC.

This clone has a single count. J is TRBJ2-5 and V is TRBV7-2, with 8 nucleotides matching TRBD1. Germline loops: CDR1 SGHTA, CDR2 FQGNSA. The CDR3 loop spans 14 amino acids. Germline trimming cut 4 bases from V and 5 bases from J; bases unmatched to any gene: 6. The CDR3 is CASSSTGGTETQYF. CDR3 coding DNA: TGTGCCAGCAGCTCAACAGGGGGAACGGAGACCCAGTACTTC.

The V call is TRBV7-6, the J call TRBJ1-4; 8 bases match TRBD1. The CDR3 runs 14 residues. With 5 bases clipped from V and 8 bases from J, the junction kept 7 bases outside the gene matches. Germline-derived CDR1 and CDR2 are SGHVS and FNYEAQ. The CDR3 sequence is CASSGQGVREKLFF. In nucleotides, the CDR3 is TGTGCCAGCAGCGGACAGGGAGTTCGGGAAAAACTGTTTTTT.

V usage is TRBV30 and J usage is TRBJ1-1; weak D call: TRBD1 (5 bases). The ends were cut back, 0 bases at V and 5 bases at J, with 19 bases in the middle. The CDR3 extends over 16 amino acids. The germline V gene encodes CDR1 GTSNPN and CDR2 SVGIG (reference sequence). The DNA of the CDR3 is TGTGCCTGGAGTGTACCCGTGTCGGTGGGGGAAACTGAAGCTTTCTTT. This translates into CAWSVPVSVGETEAFF.

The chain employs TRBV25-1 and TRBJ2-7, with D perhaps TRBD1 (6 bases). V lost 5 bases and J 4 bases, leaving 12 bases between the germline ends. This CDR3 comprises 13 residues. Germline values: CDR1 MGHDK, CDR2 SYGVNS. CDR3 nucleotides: TGTGCCAGCAGTCGCACAGGGAAATACGAGCAGTACTTC. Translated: CASSRTGKYEQYF.

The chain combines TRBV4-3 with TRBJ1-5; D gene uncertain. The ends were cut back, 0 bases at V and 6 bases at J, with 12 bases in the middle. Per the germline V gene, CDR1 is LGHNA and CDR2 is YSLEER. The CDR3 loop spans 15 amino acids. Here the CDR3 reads CASSQETGVGQPQHF. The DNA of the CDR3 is TGCGCCAGCAGCCAAGAGACCGGGGTCGGTCAGCCCCAGCATTTT.

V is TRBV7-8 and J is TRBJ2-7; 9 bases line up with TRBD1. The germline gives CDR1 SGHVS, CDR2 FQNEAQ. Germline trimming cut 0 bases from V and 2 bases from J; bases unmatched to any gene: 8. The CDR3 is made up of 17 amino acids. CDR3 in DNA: TGTGCCAGCAGCTTAGCGGGGTCGGGGACAGGGACCTACGAGCAGTACTTC. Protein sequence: CASSLAGSGTGTYEQYF.

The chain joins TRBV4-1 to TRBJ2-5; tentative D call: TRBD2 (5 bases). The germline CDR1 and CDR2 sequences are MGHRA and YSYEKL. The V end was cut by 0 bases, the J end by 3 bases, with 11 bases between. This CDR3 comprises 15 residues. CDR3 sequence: CASSQETRGKETQYF. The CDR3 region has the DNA TGCGCCAGCAGCCAAGAAACTCGGGGTAAAGAGACCCAGTACTTC.

The CDR3 DNA reads as TGCAGCGTGCACGGACCGCCCGGAGGGACCCAGTACTTC. Residues: CSVHGPPGGTQYF. The chain recombines TRBV29-1 with TRBJ2-5; TRBD2 is a possible D gene (5 bases). The CDR3 has 13 amino acids. From germline, CDR1 is SQVTM and CDR2 ANQGSEA. The V gene lost 6 bases and the J gene lost 7 bases, with 18 bases spanning the gap.

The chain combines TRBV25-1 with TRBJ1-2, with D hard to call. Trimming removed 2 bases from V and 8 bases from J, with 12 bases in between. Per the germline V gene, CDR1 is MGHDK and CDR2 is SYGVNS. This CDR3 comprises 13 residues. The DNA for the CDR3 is TGTGCCAGCAGTGAAAGGGCTGTCGGCGGCTACACCTTC. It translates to CASSERAVGGYTF.

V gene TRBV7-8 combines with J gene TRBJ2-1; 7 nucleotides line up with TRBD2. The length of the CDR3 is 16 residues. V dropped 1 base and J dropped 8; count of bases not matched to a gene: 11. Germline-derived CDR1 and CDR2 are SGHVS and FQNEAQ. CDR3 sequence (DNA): TGTGCCAGCAGCTTAGATCTTGGCGGGAGTTCCGATGAGCAGTTCTTC. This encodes CASSLDLGGSSDEQFF.

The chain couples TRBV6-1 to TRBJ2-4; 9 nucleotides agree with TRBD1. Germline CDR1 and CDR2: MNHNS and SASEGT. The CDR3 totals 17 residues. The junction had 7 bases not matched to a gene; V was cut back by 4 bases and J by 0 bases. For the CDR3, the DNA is TGTGCCAGCAGTGTATCCGGGGACAGGGTAGCCAAAAACATTCAGTACTTC. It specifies CASSVSGDRVAKNIQYF.

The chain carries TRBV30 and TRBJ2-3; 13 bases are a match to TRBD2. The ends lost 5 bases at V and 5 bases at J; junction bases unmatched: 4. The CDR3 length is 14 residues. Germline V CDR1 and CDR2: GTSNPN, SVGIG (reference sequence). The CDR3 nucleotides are TGTGCCTGGTCGGGACTAGCGGGAAGAGATACGCAGTATTTT. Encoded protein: CAWSGLAGRDTQYF.